A selection of T cell receptor beta chains follows, all from one sample in a study of blood T cell repertoires in COVID-19. TCRdb's copy holds only in-frame clones and misses some; the assay was immunoSEQ multiplex PCR. Here the sample spans fewer than 70,000 clones, around 89% being singletons. The source material was peripheral blood. These receptors were obtained from a human donor in a cohort sampled during active COVID-19. The CDR3 runs from the conserved cysteine through the conserved F or W. D genes are given only for firm matches. Some rows mark clone size as missing; the rest say once, few, many or name a class of expanded clone.

>NA|TRBJ1-1|TRBV28|NA
CASSLVVGGITEAFF
TGTGCCAGCAGTTTAGTCGTAGGGGGTATCACTGAAGCTTTCTTT
>NA|TRBJ2-4|TRBV5-1|NA
CASSITQVQYF
TGCGCCAGCAGCATTACCCAGGTGCAGTACTTC
>NA|TRBJ2-3|TRBV29-1|TRBD1
CSVQDGQGRGDTQYF
TGCAGCGTTCAAGATGGACAGGGACGAGGGGATACGCAGTATTTT
>NA|TRBJ1-2|TRBV28|NA
CASSPRPGSYGYTF
TGTGCCAGCAGTCCCCGCCCGGGTAGCTATGGCTACACCTTC
>NA|TRBJ2-1|TRBV7-6|NA
CASSLASAGYEQFF
TGTGCCAGCAGCTTAGCATCAGCGGGCTATGAGCAGTTCTTC
>once|TRBJ1-1|TRBV6-5|NA
CASSYSIEGNTEAFF
TGTGCCAGCAGTTACTCGATTGAGGGGAACACTGAAGCTTTCTTT
>NA|TRBJ2-7|TRBV27|TRBD2
CASSLSLARTNYEQYF
TGTGCCAGCAGTTTATCACTAGCGCGGACGAATTACGAGCAGTACTTC
>NA|TRBJ2-7|TRBV5-6|NA
CASSLGLAIYEQYF
TGTGCCAGCAGCTTGGGGCTAGCGATCTACGAGCAGTACTTC
>NA|TRBJ2-7|TRBV7-6|TRBD2
CASSPSLAGVYEQYF
TGTGCCAGCAGCCCGTCGCTAGCGGGAGTATACGAGCAGTACTTC
>NA|TRBJ2-5|TRBV6-2/TRBV6-3|TRBD2
CASSPRGGGAIQETQYF
TGTGCCAGCAGCCCCAGGGGCGGGGGGGCCATCCAAGAGACCCAGTACTTC
>NA|TRBJ1-1|TRBV4-1|TRBD1
CASSQDRGTGVTEAFF
TGCGCCAGCAGCCAAGATAGGGGGACAGGGGTGACTGAAGCTTTCTTT
>NA|TRBJ1-4|TRBV4-3|NA
CASSQVKGNRRVNEKLFF
TGCGCCAGCAGCCAAGTTAAGGGGAACAGGCGCGTTAATGAAAAACTGTTTTTT
>NA|TRBJ2-7|TRBV27|TRBD1
CASSHGTGVSEQYF
TGTGCCAGCAGCCACGGGACAGGGGTTAGCGAGCAGTACTTC
>NA|TRBJ1-4|TRBV6-5|NA
CASSSDWDNGKLFF
TGTGCCAGCAGTTCAGATTGGGACAATGGGAAACTGTTTTTT
>NA|TRBJ1-1|TRBV6-5|TRBD1
CASSSGQGKSEAFF
TGTGCCAGCAGTTCGGGACAGGGGAAGTCTGAAGCTTTCTTT
>NA|TRBJ2-5|TRBV10-2|TRBD1
CASSTGGAGETQYF
TGCGCCAGCAGCACAGGGGGCGCGGGAGAGACCCAGTACTTC
>NA|TRBJ2-7|TRBV6-5|NA
CASRRDSAWEQYF
TGTGCCAGCAGACGGGACTCCGCTTGGGAGCAGTACTTC
>NA|TRBJ2-7|TRBV20-1|NA
CSARAGYEQYF
TGCAGTGCTAGAGCGGGTTACGAGCAGTACTTC
>NA|TRBJ2-3|TRBV28|NA
CASSREITDTQYF
TGTGCCAGCAGCCGGGAAATCACAGATACGCAGTATTTT
>NA|TRBJ2-2|TRBV18|NA
CASSPGGSATGELFF
TGTGCCAGCTCACCAGGGGGGTCGGCCACCGGGGAGCTGTTTTTT
>NA|TRBJ1-2|TRBV2|NA
CASILQQPANYGYTF
TGTGCCAGCATCTTGCAACAGCCAGCTAACTATGGCTACACCTTC
>NA|TRBJ1-2|TRBV4-3|NA
CASSQVLDNYGYTF
TGCGCCAGCAGCCAAGTTTTAGATAACTATGGCTACACCTTC
>NA|TRBJ1-4|TRBV6-5|TRBD1
CASNRGLVTNEKLFF
TGTGCCAGCAACAGGGGGCTGGTAACTAATGAAAAACTGTTTTTT